The rows below give T cell receptor beta chains drawn from one sample of a study of blood T cells in healthy people across ages. One entry per CDR3 protein, called by TCRdb with MiXCR from the 5' RACE reads. The table shows about 680,000 distinct CDR3 sequences, with 49% occurring only once. Sequenced input: blood. These receptors were collected from a woman aged 60-75 years in good health. Both conserved end residues are part of each CDR3. Fields, in order: D gene, V gene, J gene, clone size, CDR3 protein, CDR3 DNA. D genes are given only for firm matches. The listing skips clone size in some rows; elsewhere it reads once, few, many or a size class.

>-|TRBV6-6|TRBJ1-6|-
CANGGQANSPLHF
TGTGCCAATGGGGGGCAAGCAAATTCACCCCTCCACTTT
>-|TRBV5-6|TRBJ2-5|medium-sized
CASSSLGTQYF
TGTGCCAGCAGCTCCCTGGGGACCCAGTACTTC
>TRBD2|TRBV20-1|TRBJ2-5|-
CSASPWTSGSGEQYF
TGCAGTGCTAGCCCTTGGACTAGCGGGAGTGGTGAGCAGTACTTC
>-|TRBV20-1|TRBJ2-5|few
CSARVLGQPQETQYF
TGCAGTGCTAGAGTACTCGGACAGCCCCAAGAGACCCAGTACTTC
>-|TRBV28|TRBJ2-3|-
CASSFPVSDTQYF
TGTGCCAGCAGTTTCCCGGTCTCAGATACGCAGTATTTT
>-|TRBV29-1|TRBJ2-3|few
CSVVRDTDTQYF
TGCAGCGTTGTGCGGGACACAGATACGCAGTATTTT
>TRBD2|TRBV10-3|TRBJ2-1|few
CAISDPLAGSEQFF
TGTGCCATCAGTGATCCTCTAGCGGGAAGTGAGCAGTTCTTC
>TRBD1|TRBV10-3|TRBJ1-5|-
CATAQGVDQPQHF
TGTGCCACGGCACAGGGGGTAGACCAGCCCCAGCATTTT
>-|TRBV10-3|TRBJ2-1|few
CAISESMGNEQFF
TGTGCCATCAGTGAGTCGATGGGCAATGAGCAGTTCTTC
>TRBD2|TRBV18|TRBJ2-3|few
CASSLLAASTDTQYF
TGTGCCAGCTCGCTACTAGCGGCTAGCACAGATACGCAGTATTTT
>TRBD2|TRBV7-9|TRBJ2-1|few
CASRSPGLAARNEQFF
TGTGCCAGCAGGTCACCGGGACTAGCGGCGCGGAATGAGCAGTTCTTC
>-|TRBV12-3/TRBV12-4|TRBJ1-1|many
CAGSGPPFLEAFF
TGTGCCGGGAGCGGGCCGCCATTCCTCGAAGCTTTCTTT
>TRBD1|TRBV27|TRBJ1-1|-
CASRDRMNTEAFF
TGTGCCAGCAGGGACAGGATGAACACTGAAGCTTTCTTT
>TRBD2|TRBV12-3/TRBV12-4|TRBJ2-1|-
CASMVGREGYNEQFF
TGTGCCAGCATGGTTGGGCGGGAGGGATACAATGAGCAGTTCTTC
>-|TRBV7-2|TRBJ2-5|-
CASSFQGRGSLGETQYF
TGTGCCAGCAGCTTTCAGGGGAGGGGCTCCCTGGGCGAGACCCAGTACTTC
>-|TRBV12-1|TRBJ2-7|-
CARVLGRKNLHFSYEQYF
TGTGCCAGGGTATTGGGACGGAAAAACCTACACTTCTCCTACGAGCAGTACTTC
>-|TRBV28|TRBJ2-3|-
CASSRTKPDTQYF
TGTGCCAGCAGCCGGACTAAGCCAGATACGCAGTATTTT
>TRBD2|TRBV7-2|TRBJ2-5|-
CASSFNLGREETQYF
TGTGCCAGCAGCTTTAATCTGGGGAGGGAGGAGACCCAGTACTTC
>-|TRBV4-3|TRBJ2-7|-
CASSPDRTSSYEQYF
TGCGCCAGCAGCCCAGACAGGACCAGCTCCTACGAGCAGTACTTC
>TRBD2|TRBV20-1|TRBJ2-5|-
CSATREGLETQYF
TGCAGTGCCACGCGGGAGGGATTGGAGACCCAGTACTTC
>-|TRBV28|TRBJ2-5|once
CASSFAGVIETQYF
TGTGCCAGCAGTTTCGCAGGGGTGATCGAGACCCAGTACTTC
>-|TRBV29-1|TRBJ2-7|-
CSVETRSDEQYF
TGCAGCGTCGAGACAAGGTCCGACGAGCAGTACTTC
>TRBD1|TRBV7-7|TRBJ2-2|-
CASSYGTVGTGELFF
TGTGCCAGCAGTTATGGGACAGTCGGTACCGGGGAGCTGTTTTTT
>TRBD1|TRBV27|TRBJ2-1|few
CASSSRETGKHNEQFF
TGTGCCAGCAGTTCGCGCGAGACAGGGAAACACAATGAGCAGTTCTTC
>-|TRBV28|TRBJ1-2|-
CASSLVSPAGDYGYTF
TGTGCCAGCAGTTTAGTATCTCCGGCGGGTGACTATGGCTACACCTTC
>-|TRBV7-2|TRBJ2-3|-
CASSCRTDTQYF
TGTGCCAGCAGTTGCAGGACAGATACGCAGTATTTT